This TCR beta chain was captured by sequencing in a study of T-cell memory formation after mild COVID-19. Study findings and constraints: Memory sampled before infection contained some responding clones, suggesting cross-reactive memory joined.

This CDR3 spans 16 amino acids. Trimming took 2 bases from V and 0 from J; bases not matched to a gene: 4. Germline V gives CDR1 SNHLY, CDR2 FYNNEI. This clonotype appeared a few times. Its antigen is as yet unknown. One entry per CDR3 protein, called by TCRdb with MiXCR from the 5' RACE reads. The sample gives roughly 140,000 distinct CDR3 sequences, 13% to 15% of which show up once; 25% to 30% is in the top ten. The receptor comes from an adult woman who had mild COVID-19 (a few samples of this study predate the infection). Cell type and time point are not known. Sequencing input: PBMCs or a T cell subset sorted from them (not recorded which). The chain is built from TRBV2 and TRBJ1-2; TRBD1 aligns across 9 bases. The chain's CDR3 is CASSEWDRAANYGYTF. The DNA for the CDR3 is TGTGCCAGCAGTGAATGGGACAGGGCGGCTAACTATGGCTACACCTTC.